This T cell receptor (beta chain) derives from a study of T cells after yellow fever vaccination (dated by TCRdb to about 2019). A note on the overall study: The SMART-Seq v4 Ultra Low Input RNA kit was used to prepare libraries from fractions with low cell numbers. Two healthy male donors, one aged 18 to 30 and one aged 30 to 40 years, made up the cohort. To follow T-cell clones before and after both primary and booster YFV17D yellow fever vaccination, bulk TCR alpha and beta repertoires underwent longitudinal sequencing. Blood was collected at multiple timepoints before and after primary and secondary immunization, and bulk PBMC replicates and cell subsets were isolated. The paper as a whole reports these results and caveats: A small share of clonotypes occurred in both CD4 and CD8 compartments, likely arising from convergent recombination. Only a couple of donors were included in the study, so the extent to which the findings can be generalized is limited. Because abundant contaminating clonotypes from the bulk population could be contained in FACS-sorted repertoires, computational filtering was required. Compared with the primary T-cell response, the secondary T-cell response was faster but weaker, reaching its peak on day 5 rather than on day 15. After the booster, most clones that had expanded after primary vaccination were detected again (roughly 96% of CD4 and over 75% of CD8), suggesting broad maintenance of memory.

The CDR3 numbers 11 residues from cysteine through phenylalanine. The CDR3 DNA has 33 bases and is translated from base 1. Sequences GTSNPN (CDR1) and SVGIG (CDR2) are obtained from the germline V gene (reference sequence). V and J lose 7 bases and 1 base, and a span of 8 bases separates them. In the paper's terms, the treatment or condition label means: live attenuated yellow fever vaccine strain. At each blood-draw timepoint, two biological replicates of bulk PBMCs were collected. A standard Ficoll-Paque protocol was used to isolate PBMCs from peripheral blood. TriZol was used to extract RNA from bulk PBMCs, from CD4 and CD8 fractions, and from dextramer-positive and dextramer-negative fractions. Synthesis of TCR cDNA relied on 5'RACE template switching, a step that introduced a universal primer site along with unique molecular identifiers. cDNA synthesis was primed from both the TCR alpha and TCR beta constant segments. Library amplification used two PCR steps, and the second PCR step added sample barcodes and sequencing adapters. Sequencing of libraries was done on Illumina HiSeq 2500 (2x100 bp) or NovaSeq (2x150 bp). The authors processed their data as follows. Demultiplexing of reads and collapsing into UMI consensus sequences were performed with MIGEC, and V(D)J alignment was carried out with MiXCR. Clonotypes responding to the vaccine were identified with edgeR on replicate PBMC samples, with the criteria of FDR below 0.01 and a log2 fold change above 5 up to day 15. Bulk clonotypes were assigned CD4 or CD8 identity according to which sequenced CD4 or CD8 repertoire held them at higher abundance. The public sequencing data were trimmed at Q25 with fastp and processed into clonotypes with MiXCR by TCRdb, which kept only in-frame beta chains. A single entry per CDR3 protein holds the most common genes and DNA from its merged rows. TCRdb, not the authors, supplied the V and J calls. The sample table shows more than 300,000 distinct CDR3 sequences, and around 6.8% are seen once. Together, the top ten hold 18% of the sample.

Turning to this clonotype: Its antigen is not yet known. Within one base of it there is no much larger clone, and no base qualities were kept.

The chain employs TRBV30 and TRBJ2-7; the D gene identity is not certain. The sequences come from PBMCs, collected about 41 days after the first yellow fever vaccination. The origin of this receptor is a man aged 18 to 29 who received the YFV17D yellow fever vaccine. The CDR3 loop reads CAYAASYEQYF. The nucleotides read TGTGCCTACGCTGCGTCCTACGAGCAGTACTTC.